A selection of T cell receptor beta chains follows, all from one sample in a study of Graves' ophthalmopathy and Graves' hyperthyroidism. TCRdb redid the calling of the multiplex PCR reads with MiXCR, one entry per CDR3 protein. The sample consists of about 370,000 distinct CDR3 sequences, 15% to 20% of them appearing once. The sample consisted of peripheral blood. Receptors originate from an adult woman with stable Graves' hyperthyroidism. Each CDR3 is given with its conserved first and last residue. Fields, in order: V gene, clone size, D gene, J gene, CDR3 protein, CDR3 DNA. The D gene is left open where the match is weak. Size is omitted from some rows. Given values are once, few, many or a class for expanded clones.

TRBV20-1,-,-,TRBJ2-7,CSANQGLNYEQYF,TGCAGTGCTAATCAGGGTTTGAACTACGAGCAGTACTTC
TRBV6-2/TRBV6-3,many,-,TRBJ2-2,CASSLFRANTGELFF,TGTGCCAGCAGCCTCTTCCGGGCGAACACCGGGGAGCTGTTTTTT
TRBV6-1,few,TRBD2,TRBJ2-2,CASSDLAGGLSGELFF,TGTGCCAGCAGTGACTTAGCGGGAGGTCTCTCCGGGGAGCTGTTTTTT
TRBV5-1,many,TRBD1,TRBJ2-7,CASSLGTANYEQYF,TGCGCCAGCAGCTTAGGGACAGCAAATTACGAGCAGTACTTC
TRBV24-1,many,TRBD2,TRBJ2-7,CATSDLGGRDSEQYF,TGTGCCACCAGTGATTTAGGCGGGAGAGACTCCGAGCAGTACTTC
TRBV7-2,many,TRBD2,TRBJ2-5,CASSSERGGWETQYF,TGTGCCAGCAGCTCAGAGCGGGGGGGCTGGGAGACCCAGTACTTC
TRBV29-1,few,-,TRBJ2-5,CSVSTDQETQYF,TGCAGCGTTTCGACGGACCAAGAGACCCAGTACTTC
TRBV6-2/TRBV6-3,-,-,TRBJ2-5,CASSYALVVLTETQYF,TGTGCCAGCAGTTACGCCCTGGTGGTACTTACGGAGACCCAGTACTTC
TRBV2,many,TRBD1,TRBJ1-6,CASMIPGQGRSPLHF,TGTGCCAGCATGATACCGGGACAGGGGCGATCACCCCTCCACTTT
TRBV5-1,many,-,TRBJ2-7,CASSFVPGGDYEQYF,TGCGCCAGCAGCTTTGTGCCAGGGGGGGACTACGAGCAGTACTTC
TRBV20-1,-,-,TRBJ2-5,CSARVLGGETQYF,TGCAGTGCTAGAGTTCTAGGGGGGGAGACCCAGTACTTC
TRBV7-2,many,-,TRBJ2-7,CASSLAITGTYEQYF,TGTGCCAGCAGCTTAGCTATTACAGGGACCTACGAGCAGTACTTC
TRBV12-3/TRBV12-4,many,-,TRBJ1-6,CASSRDRNSPLHF,TGTGCCAGCAGCAGGGACCGAAATTCACCCCTCCACTTT
TRBV5-1,many,TRBD1,TRBJ1-2,CASSGWTGPLRGYTF,TGCGCCAGCAGCGGCTGGACAGGGCCCCTTCGGGGCTACACCTTC
TRBV6-1,many,TRBD1,TRBJ1-5,CASSESGQYSNQPQHF,TGTGCCAGCAGTGAATCGGGACAGTATAGCAATCAGCCCCAGCATTTT
TRBV2,-,-,TRBJ2-7,CASKDPGTTYEQYF,TGTGCCAGCAAAGACCCGGGAACAACCTACGAGCAGTACTTC
TRBV6-1,many,-,TRBJ2-2,CASSPRVANTGELFF,TGTGCCAGCAGCCCCAGGGTCGCGAACACCGGGGAGCTGTTTTTT
TRBV5-1,few,TRBD1,TRBJ2-7,CASSLVGPGQEYF,TGCGCCAGCAGCTTGGTGGGGCCGGGACAGGAGTACTTC
TRBV12-3/TRBV12-4,few,TRBD2,TRBJ2-2,CASSRTSGRENTGELFF,TGTGCCAGCAGCCGGACTAGCGGGAGGGAGAACACCGGGGAGCTGTTTTTT
TRBV7-9,many,-,TRBJ2-7,CASSSKPGVQRYEQYF,TGTGCCAGCAGCTCTAAACCGGGGGTTCAGCGATACGAGCAGTACTTC
TRBV4-1,many,-,TRBJ2-7,CASSQERDRLLHEQYF,TGCGCCAGCAGCCAAGAGCGGGACCGGCTTCTCCACGAGCAGTACTTC
TRBV6-1,many,TRBD1,TRBJ2-7,CASRDQGAYEQYF,TGTGCCAGCAGGGATCAGGGGGCCTACGAGCAGTACTTC
TRBV7-2,many,-,TRBJ2-5,CASSSVGIQYF,TGTGCCAGCAGCTCCGTTGGAATCCAGTACTTC
TRBV3-1,-,-,TRBJ1-3,CATTQGAGNTIYF,TGTGCCACTACACAGGGAGCTGGAAACACCATATATTTT
TRBV20-1,many,-,TRBJ2-7,CSARDLSSTEQYF,TGCAGTGCTAGAGACCTCTCGTCGACCGAGCAGTACTTC
TRBV4-3,-,-,TRBJ1-2,CASSHPGGKDGVKDSNYGYTF,TGCGCCAGCAGCCACCCGGGGGGTAAGGACGGCGTCAAGGATTCTAACTATGGCTACACCTTC
TRBV18,-,-,TRBJ2-7,CASSPLRFGEGSHEQYF,TGTGCCAGCTCACCTCTACGATTCGGGGAAGGCTCCCACGAGCAGTACTTC
TRBV6-5,many,-,TRBJ1-2,CASSRTASLVNYGYTF,TGTGCCAGCAGTCGGACAGCGAGTCTAGTTAACTATGGCTACACCTTC
TRBV5-1,many,-,TRBJ2-7,CASSPTLATVYEQYF,TGCGCCAGCAGCCCTACCCTGGCAACGGTCTACGAGCAGTACTTC
TRBV6-2/TRBV6-3,few,TRBD1,TRBJ1-5,CASSPGGRGPEWSNQPQHF,TGTGCCAGCAGCCCCGGGGGGAGGGGGCCGGAGTGGAGCAATCAGCCCCAGCATTTT
TRBV30,few,-,TRBJ2-6,CAWSEPPGRRSSGANVLTF,TGTGCCTGGAGTGAACCTCCGGGGCGGCGGAGCTCTGGGGCCAACGTCCTGACTTTC